What follows are 15 T cell receptor beta chains derived from one specimen sequenced in a study of T cell responses to AZD1222 COVID-19 vaccine. The repertoire was sequenced with immunoSEQ multiplex PCR; TCRdb's copy has only in-frame clones and lacks some. The sample yields roughly 150,000 clones, around 85% seen once. Sequenced material: peripheral blood, taken on day 0 of AZD1222 vaccination. These receptors were collected from an adult in good health.

The chain employs TRBV19 and TRBJ1-1, with D perhaps TRBD1 (5 bases). The CDR3 loop spans 11 amino acids. Trimming stripped 8 bases from V and 10 bases from J, with 14 bases between. Germline CDR1 LNHDA, CDR2 SQIVND (reference sequence). For the CDR3, the DNA is TGTGCCAGTTTTGCGGGGCGAAGAGCTTTCTTT. This encodes CASFAGRRAFF.

The V gene is TRBV18, the J gene TRBJ1-2; TRBD1 matches at 8 bases. Trimming took 1 base from V and 4 from J; bases not matched to a gene: 11. The CDR3 length is 17 residues. The germline V gene has CDR1 KGHSH and CDR2 LQKENI. CDR3 protein: CASSPLPRTGLFYGYTF. CDR3 DNA: TGTGCCAGCTCACCACTTCCTAGGACAGGGCTTTTCTATGGCTACACCTTC. The full variable domain, rest sourced from reference TRBV18 and TRBJ1-2, is NAGVMQNPRHLVRRRGQEARLRCSPMKGHSHVYWYRQLPEEGLKFMVYLQKENIIDESGMPKERFSAEFPKEGPSILRIQQVVRGDSAAYFCASSPLPRTGLFYGYTFGSGTRLTVV.

The chain couples TRBV30 to TRBJ1-6, with 7 bases identical to TRBD1. Trimming took 4 bases from V and 8 from J; bases not matched to a gene: 2. The CDR3 sequence is 12 residues long. CDR1 is GTSNPN and CDR2 is SVGIG in the germline V gene (reference sequence). The CDR3 coding sequence is TGTGCCTGGAAGGGGGCTCATTCACCCCTCCACTTT. Translation gives CAWKGAHSPLHF. Looking up the rest from reference TRBV30 and TRBJ1-6 gives the full variable domain: SQTIHQWPATLVQPVGSPLSLECTVEGTSNPNLYWYRQAAGRGLQLLFYSVGIGQISSEVPQNLSASRPQDRQFILSSKKLLLSDSGFYLCAWKGAHSPLHFGNGTRLTVT.

This chain uses TRBV2 with TRBJ1-1, with D uncertain. The CDR3 is made up of 11 amino acids. Deletions cut 11 bases from V and 3 bases from J, with 10 bases between. Per the germline V gene, CDR1 is SNHLY and CDR2 is FYNNEI. CDR3: CASMGYTEAFF. The CDR3 nucleotides are TGTGCCTCGATGGGTTACACTGAAGCTTTCTTT. The complete variable domain, with remaining parts taken from reference TRBV2 and TRBJ1-1, reads EPEVTQTPSHQVTQMGQEVILRCVPISNHLYFYWYRQILGQKVEFLVSFYNNEISEKSEIFDDQFSVERPDGSNFTLKIRSTKLEDSAMYFCASMGYTEAFFGQGTRLTVV.

The CDR3 is CASSEMRGYSYGYTF. CDR3 nucleotide sequence: TGTGCCAGCAGTGAAATGAGGGGATACAGCTATGGCTACACCTTC. The J gene is TRBJ1-2, the V gene TRBV2, with D maybe TRBD1 (5 bases). Deletions cut 2 bases from V and 4 bases from J, with 14 bases between. This CDR3 is 15 amino acids long. Germline CDR1 is SNHLY and CDR2 is FYNNEI. The full variable domain, rest sourced from reference TRBV2 and TRBJ1-2, is EPEVTQTPSHQVTQMGQEVILRCVPISNHLYFYWYRQILGQKVEFLVSFYNNEISEKSEIFDDQFSVERPDGSNFTLKIRSTKLEDSAMYFCASSEMRGYSYGYTFGSGTRLTVV.

The chain recombines TRBV4-1 with TRBJ1-6, with 8 bases matching TRBD1. The J segment lost 6 bases and the V segment lost 1 base, leaving 2 bases of the junction unmatched. In germline, CDR1 is MGHRA, CDR2 YSYEKL. The CDR3 is 15 residues long. The CDR3 here is CASSQVDRGNSPLHF. CDR3 DNA sequence: TGCGCCAGCAGCCAAGTAGACAGGGGTAATTCACCCCTCCACTTT.

The table lists this clone with a few counts. V and J are TRBV6-1 and TRBJ1-6, with D unresolved. The germline V and J ends were trimmed by 2 bases and 2 bases, with 4 bases remaining between them. Germline V gene lookup returns CDR1 MNHNS and CDR2 SASEGT. The CDR3 has 14 residues. The CDR3 is CASSERAYNSPLHF. CDR3 nucleotide sequence: TGTGCCAGCAGTGAAAGGGCCTATAATTCACCCCTCCACTTT.

The gene calls are TRBV19 and TRBJ2-2; 9 bases fit TRBD1. Germline V gene lookup returns CDR1 LNHDA and CDR2 SQIVND (reference sequence). J was trimmed by 2 bases and V by 6 bases; bases with no gene match: 4. The length of the CDR3 is 15 residues. CDR3 bases: TGTGCCAGTAGCTGGACAGGGGCCAACACCGGGGAGCTGTTTTTT. Protein sequence: CASSWTGANTGELFF.

The V call is TRBV29-1, the J call TRBJ2-3; 8 positions match TRBD2. After removal of 6 bases from V and 0 bases from J, the junction contained 14 bases not matched to a gene. The CDR3 runs to 17 residues. Germline V gene data show CDR1 as SQVTM and CDR2 as ANQGSEA. The CDR3 protein is CSVAEVIGTSSTDTQYF. CDR3 in DNA: TGCAGCGTCGCTGAGGTCATCGGGACTAGTAGCACAGATACGCAGTATTTT.

The chain carries TRBV4-1 and TRBJ1-5, with a possible D match to TRBD1 (5 bases). The CDR3 totals 15 residues. CDR1 and CDR2 from the germline V gene are MGHRA and YSYEKL. V was shortened by 4 bases and J by 1 base, with 11 bases between the two germline ends. CDR3 coding DNA: TGCGCCAGCAGCCGAGAAGCAGGGAGCAATCAGCCCCAGCATTTT. It codes for CASSREAGSNQPQHF.

This sequence joins TRBV19 and TRBJ2-2, with a possible D match to TRBD1 (6 bases). With 3 bases removed from V and 2 bases from J, the gap between germline ends came to 13 bases. The CDR3 extends over 16 amino acids. Germline V gives CDR1 LNHDA, CDR2 SQIVND (reference sequence). CDR3 sequence (DNA): TGTGCCAGTAGTATTTGGGCAGGGGCTAACACCGGGGAGCTGTTTTTT. Its translation is CASSIWAGANTGELFF.

Only one count was recorded for this clone. The chain joins TRBV10-3 to TRBJ1-6; TRBD1 matches at 9 bases. Germline V lookup: CDR1 ENHRY, CDR2 SYGVKD. The length of the CDR3 is 15 residues. The J segment lost 4 bases and the V segment lost 5 bases, leaving 3 bases of the junction unmatched. The CDR3, as DNA: TGTGCCATCAGTACGGGACAGGGATATAATTCACCCCTCCACTTT. The encoded protein is CAISTGQGYNSPLHF.

The chain recombines TRBV2 with TRBJ2-1; D is unclear. V gave up 2 bases and J gave up 6 bases, with 5 bases separating them. Germline V gene lookup returns CDR1 SNHLY and CDR2 FYNNEI. The CDR3 totals 12 residues. This CDR3 is CASSELSNEQFF. The CDR3 DNA is TGTGCCAGCAGTGAACTAAGCAATGAGCAGTTCTTC.

This CDR3 reads CSAPLAGSTKAQYF. The CDR3 bases are TGCAGCGCCCCACTAGCGGGGAGCACAAAGGCCCAGTACTTC. V usage is TRBV29-1 and J usage is TRBJ2-5; 10 bases map to TRBD2. Germline-derived CDR1 and CDR2 are SQVTM and ANQGSEA. V was pared by 7 bases and J by 9 bases, with 14 bases of the junction left unmatched. The CDR3 extends over 14 amino acids.

The J gene is TRBJ2-3, the V gene TRBV5-4; 7 bases line up with TRBD2. The trim removed 2 bases at V and 0 bases at J, leaving 6 bases unmatched. CDR1 and CDR2 from the germline V gene are SGHNT and YYREEE (reference sequence). The CDR3 is 16 residues long. The CDR3 here is CASSFPSGASTDTQYF. The CDR3 DNA reads TGTGCCAGCAGCTTTCCAAGCGGGGCTAGCACAGATACGCAGTATTTT.